The clone carrying this T cell receptor beta chain was seen a handful of times. The antigen is not known. The sample belongs to a study of cytomegalovirus exposure and HLA in healthy donors. Overall study results and limits: Researchers reported that a few CMV-associated chains were confirmed in vitro as CMV antigen-specific. Listed as cytomegalovirus-associated were 164 TCR beta chains.

Germline CDR1 reads LGHNT; CDR2 reads FRNRAP. This CDR3 spans 12 amino acids. Trimming removed 4 bases from V and 7 bases from J, with 10 bases in between. Assay: immunoSEQ multiplex PCR; the TCRdb copy retains only in-frame clones and omits some. The table has tens of thousands of clones, 70% to 90% seen once. Sequences were obtained from PBMCs. This sequence was found in a man aged 25 to 40 in good health and CMV-seronegative. V usage is TRBV12-5 and J usage is TRBJ2-5, with a possible D match to TRBD1 (6 bases). The CDR3 DNA sequence: TGTGCTAGTGGTTGGACGGACAGGACCCAGTACTTC. Translating it yields CASGWTDRTQYF.